This T cell receptor beta chain was sequenced for a study of blood T cell repertoires in COVID-19. Trimming left V 2 bases short and J 2 bases short, with 10 bases between. CDR3 length: 14 residues. CDR1 is SNHLY and CDR2 is FYNNEI in the germline V gene. Original methodology: Estimated nucleated cell counts came from reference gene primer amplification. TCRdb's copy holds only in-frame clones and misses some; the assay was immunoSEQ multiplex PCR. Clonal size and the V and J genes are those of that table, whereas D and trimming came from the DNA. The profile shows some 64,000 clones, under 85% of them singletons. The table lists this clone with a few counts.

Sequenced input: peripheral blood. The TCR comes from a woman aged 80 or older with active or convalescent COVID-19. The chain carries TRBV2 and TRBJ2-7; the D gene is possibly TRBD1 (5 bases). The CDR3 region is CASSESAGPYEQYF. The DNA for the CDR3 is TGTGCCAGCAGTGAATCGGCAGGGCCCTACGAGCAGTACTTC.